This passage covers 25 T cell receptor beta chains from one sample sequenced in a study of T cells in localized non-small cell lung cancer. Some clones are missing from TCRdb's copy, which holds only in-frame ones; the method was immunoSEQ multiplex PCR. The data contain around 78,000 clones, around 80% of them singletons. Sequences were derived from peripheral blood, sampled before any cancer treatment. These receptors were collected from a female donor at least 60 years old with stage I lung adenocarcinoma.

The chain employs TRBV7-9 and TRBJ2-5; no clear D. Trimming shortened V by 5 bases and J by 4 bases, and 11 bases separated the two germline ends. Germline-derived CDR1 and CDR2 are SEHNR and FQNEAQ (reference sequence). CDR3 length equals 13 residues. The CDR3 bases are TGTGCCAGCAGCGCGTGGACGGGAGAGACCCAGTACTTC. Translation: CASSAWTGETQYF.

The rearrangement uses TRBV28 and TRBJ2-5, with 7 nucleotides matching TRBD1. Germline V CDR1 and CDR2: MDHEN, SYDVKM. The trim removed 5 bases at V and 4 bases at J, leaving 7 bases unmatched. The CDR3 loop spans 14 amino acids. The CDR3 coding sequence is TGTGCCAGCAGTAATGCCGACAGGGCAGAGACCCAGTACTTC. Translated: CASSNADRAETQYF.

CDR3 nucleotide sequence: TGTGCCAGCAGCACCCCAGACAGAAGATATGGAAAACTGTTTTTT. Translated: CASSTPDRRYGKLFF. This sequence joins TRBV9 and TRBJ1-4; perhaps TRBD1 as D (5 bases). Germline-derived CDR1 and CDR2 are SGDLS and YYNGEE. This CDR3 spans 15 amino acids. V was shortened by 4 bases and J by 10 bases, with 20 bases between the two germline ends.

The J gene is TRBJ2-7, the V gene TRBV9, with unresolved D. CDR3 length: 15 residues. In germline, CDR1 is SGDLS, CDR2 YYNGEE. V dropped 0 bases and J dropped 6 bases, with 16 bases sitting between them. CDR3 nucleotide sequence: TGTGCCAGCAGCGTAGGAAGTACGATTTTATCCGAGCAGTACTTC. The encoded protein is CASSVGSTILSEQYF.

The chain uses TRBV6-5 and TRBJ1-2; D is uncertain. Germline V lookup: CDR1 MNHEY, CDR2 SVGAGI. V lost 2 bases, J lost 3 bases, and 13 bases lay in between. The CDR3 is 15 amino acids. The CDR3 coding sequence is TGTGCCAGCAGTTACCCAGGACTGGGAGACTATGGCTACACCTTC. Translated, it gives CASSYPGLGDYGYTF.

The rearrangement links TRBV27 to TRBJ2-1; D perhaps matches TRBD2 (5 bases). The V end was cut by 3 bases, the J end by 3 bases, with 12 bases between. The CDR3 length is 15 residues. Per the germline V gene, CDR1 is MNHEY and CDR2 is SMNVEV (reference sequence). CDR3 loop: CASSLSSGGYNEQFF. The CDR3 nucleotides read TGTGCCAGCAGTTTGAGCTCAGGAGGCTACAATGAGCAGTTCTTC.

In this sample, this clone turned up a few times. The CDR3 sequence: CASGEQGKNQPQHF. The DNA of the CDR3 is TGTGCCAGCGGCGAACAGGGGAAGAATCAGCCCCAGCATTTT. The chain carries TRBV7-9 and TRBJ1-5; 7 nucleotides match TRBD1. The germline CDR1 and CDR2 sequences are SEHNR and FQNEAQ (reference sequence). CDR3 length: 14 amino acids. Germline trimming cut 8 bases from V and 4 bases from J; bases unmatched to any gene: 8.

This chain connects TRBV6-6 to TRBJ1-1; D gene unclear. CDR1 and CDR2 (germline): MNHNY, SVGAGI (reference sequence). The CDR3 covers 15 residues. Trimming left V 3 bases short and J 3 bases short, with 14 bases between. The CDR3 loop is CASSYLAAGDTEAFF. CDR3 DNA sequence: TGTGCCAGCAGTTATCTCGCAGCGGGTGACACTGAAGCTTTCTTT.

The chain couples TRBV18 to TRBJ2-1; D call uncertain. Per germline, CDR1 KGHSH and CDR2 LQKENI. Trimming took 3 bases from V and 6 from J, leaving 15 bases between them. The CDR3 consists of 15 residues. CDR3 residues: CASSPRLSGTNEQFF. CDR3 DNA sequence: TGTGCCAGCTCACCCCGCCTGAGTGGTACCAATGAGCAGTTCTTC.

The chain links TRBV19 to TRBJ2-7; 9 bases align to TRBD2. Trimming cost V 3 bases and J 6 bases; bases outside gene matches: 6. Germline V CDR1 and CDR2: LNHDA, SQIVND (reference sequence). This CDR3 is built from 14 residues. The CDR3 coding sequence is TGTGCCAGTAGTATGATAGCGGGAGAGCTCGAGCAGTACTTC. Translated: CASSMIAGELEQYF.

The rearrangement uses TRBV19 and TRBJ1-3; D unclear. The germline V gene encodes CDR1 LNHDA and CDR2 SQIVND (reference sequence). The V end lost 6 bases, the J end lost 4 bases, and 10 bases lay between the germline ends. The length of the CDR3 is 13 residues. The CDR3 DNA is TGTGCCAGTAGGTCGACGAACGGAAACACCATATATTTT. This sequence encodes CASRSTNGNTIYF.

This clone showed up just once. This sequence joins TRBV27 and TRBJ1-6, with D possibly TRBD1 on 6 matching bases. V shed 6 bases and J shed 9 bases, with 21 bases lying between them. Germline CDR1 and CDR2: MNHEY and SMNVEV (reference sequence). This CDR3 contains 16 residues. Written as DNA, the CDR3 is TGTGCCAGCAGAGTCTCGGGACACACGGAGGGTTCACCCCTCCACTTT. This translates into CASRVSGHTEGSPLHF.

The V call is TRBV7-9, the J call TRBJ1-1, with 7 positions matching TRBD1. The V gene's germline CDR1 is SEHNR and CDR2 FQNEAQ (reference sequence). The V segment lost 0 bases and the J segment 8 bases; nucleotides outside the gene matches: 6. There are 14 residues in the CDR3. As DNA, the CDR3 is TGTGCCAGCAGCTTAGCGCCCCGGGACAGCGAAGCTTTCTTT. Its translation is CASSLAPRDSEAFF.

In the case of this clone: The same CDR3 is also encoded by other DNA sequences in this sample. The V and J genes are TRBV19 and TRBJ1-5; no firm D call. Germline values: CDR1 LNHDA, CDR2 SQIVND (reference sequence). CDR3 length: 14 amino acids. V was shortened by 3 bases and J by 0 bases, with 6 bases between the two germline ends. DNA of the CDR3: TGTGCCAGTAGTATTGCCAGTAGCAATCAGCCCCAGCATTTT. This gives the protein CASSIASSNQPQHF.

The chain is built from TRBV25-1 and TRBJ2-7; D ambiguous. Deletions cut 0 bases from V and 0 bases from J, with 9 bases between. There are 15 residues in the CDR3. Germline CDR1 and CDR2: MGHDK and SYGVNS. The chain's CDR3 is CASSEYGLPSYEQYF. In nucleotides, the CDR3 is TGTGCCAGCAGTGAATACGGTCTACCCTCCTACGAGCAGTACTTC.

The V call is TRBV7-9, the J call TRBJ1-1, with D tentatively TRBD1 (5 bases). Germline V CDR1 and CDR2: SEHNR, FQNEAQ (reference sequence). V gave up 5 bases and J gave up 1 base, with 14 bases separating them. CDR3 length equals 15 residues. This chain's CDR3 is CASSELQGGNTEAFF. CDR3 coding DNA: TGTGCCAGCAGCGAACTTCAGGGAGGGAACACTGAAGCTTTCTTT.

This sequence joins TRBV9 and TRBJ2-1; 8 positions match TRBD2. The length of the CDR3 is 16 residues. Per germline, CDR1 SGDLS and CDR2 YYNGEE. V lost 4 bases to trimming and J lost 6 bases; unmatched junction nucleotides: 12. The CDR3 DNA reads TGTGCCAGCAGCTTACAGGTAGCGGGATCTGGCAATGAGCAGTTCTTC. The encoded protein is CASSLQVAGSGNEQFF.

This chain links TRBV11-1 with TRBJ1-2; TRBD1 matches at 8 bases. The CDR3 contains 14 residues. V was clipped by 5 bases and J by 6 bases; unmatched bases: 8. The germline V gene has CDR1 SGHAT and CDR2 FQDESV (reference sequence). The chain's CDR3 is CASSPGQGSNGYTF. CDR3 sequence (DNA): TGTGCCAGCAGCCCAGGACAGGGCTCTAATGGCTACACCTTC.

The rearrangement links TRBV28 to TRBJ2-3; 9 bases line up with TRBD1. The CDR3 covers 15 residues. V dropped 6 bases and J dropped 4; count of bases not matched to a gene: 8. The germline CDR1 and CDR2 sequences are MDHEN and SYDVKM. CDR3 region: CASRKQGARADTQYF. The DNA of the CDR3 is TGTGCCAGCAGGAAACAGGGGGCGAGGGCAGATACGCAGTATTTT.

The chain is built from TRBV11-3 and TRBJ2-2; D is tentatively TRBD1 or TRBD2 (7 bases each). This CDR3 has 16 amino acids. Trimming cost V 6 bases and J 2 bases, with 16 bases left between them. Germline V gives CDR1 SGHNT, CDR2 YENEEA. CDR3 nucleotides: TGTGCCAGCAGTCAGGGAGGGACAGCTAACACCGGGGAGCTGTTTTTT. Translated: CASSQGGTANTGELFF.

This clone was detected once. CDR3 protein: CASSPWGLPNEKLFF. The CDR3 bases are TGCGCCAGCAGCCCCTGGGGGCTCCCTAATGAAAAACTGTTTTTT. This chain connects TRBV4-1 to TRBJ1-4; TRBD1 is a possible D gene (6 bases). V shed 4 bases and J shed 3 bases, with 12 bases lying between them. The CDR3 length is 15 residues. CDR1 and CDR2 (germline): MGHRA, YSYEKL.

This clone was seen only once. The chain combines TRBV28 with TRBJ2-3; 7 nucleotides align to TRBD2. The CDR3 totals 16 residues. V lost 2 bases to trimming and J lost 6 bases; unmatched junction nucleotides: 11. Germline V gene sequence: CDR1 MDHEN, CDR2 SYDVKM. CDR3 nucleotides: TGTGCCAGCAGTTTAGGCGGGGCGGGAGCAACGGATACGCAGTATTTT. This sequence encodes CASSLGGAGATDTQYF.

The chain has TRBV7-8 and TRBJ2-2, with 7 bases identical to TRBD2. Germline values: CDR1 SGHVS, CDR2 FQNEAQ. V was clipped by 5 bases and J by 1 base; unmatched bases: 7. This CDR3 comprises 16 residues. The CDR3 loop is CASSPSPSGNTGELFF. In nucleotides, the CDR3 is TGTGCCAGCAGCCCGTCCCCTAGCGGGAACACCGGGGAGCTGTTTTTT.

The genes are TRBV11-2 and TRBJ2-6; tentative D call: TRBD1 (6 bases). The CDR3 runs 16 residues. Deletions cut 2 bases from V and 0 bases from J, with 8 bases between. Germline V gives CDR1 SGHAT, CDR2 FQNNGV. The CDR3 reads CASSLQGSSGANVLTF. DNA of the CDR3: TGTGCCAGCAGCTTACAGGGGAGCTCTGGGGCCAACGTCCTGACTTTC.

The table lists this clone with a few counts. The V gene is TRBV29-1, the J gene TRBJ1-1, with 9 nucleotides matching TRBD1. Trimming took 5 bases from V and 1 from J; bases not matched to a gene: 2. This CDR3 has 13 amino acids. CDR1 is SQVTM, CDR2 ANQGSEA, per germline. The CDR3: CSVPGQGNTEAFF. The CDR3 coding sequence is TGCAGCGTTCCGGGACAGGGGAACACTGAAGCTTTCTTT.